Reported below is one TCR beta chain. Its cognate antigen has yet to be identified. The sample holds no much larger clone one base away, and base qualities are not on file. The donors were under 40 Caucasian individuals from Russia, aged 6 to 90 years, who were systemically healthy. Each donor gave ten milliliters of peripheral blood, drawn into EDTA-treated Vacutainer tubes. PBMCs were isolated by Ficoll-Paque density-gradient centrifugation, with at least 6 million obtained per sample. Trizol reagent was used to extract total RNA from PBMCs, with at least 6 micrograms per sample. For every donor, flow cytometry on a PBMC aliquot measured the percentage of naive CD45RAhigh/CD27high T cells. The data were obtained in a study of blood T cells in healthy people across ages (dated by TCRdb to about 2015). Regarding the study in general: In model experiments, template switching captured roughly one uniquely barcoded TCR beta cDNA molecule for every two T cells. To track age-related changes in TCR beta repertoire diversity, the study relied on deep sequencing normalized with unique cDNA molecular identifiers. The donors were divided into four age groups: young (average around 16 years), middle-aged (approximately 41), aged (roughly 66) and long-lived (about 80). To avoid experimental bias, donors of different ages were distributed randomly across sequencing lanes. For two donors (one aged 18 to 29 and one aged 80 or older), the study analyzed two additional independent replicas of 1 million unique cDNA reads from the same blood draw. What the study reported, not specific to this receptor: As age increased, observed TCR beta diversity per million T cells dropped in a roughly linear way, and a significant reduction was already evident by age around 41. There was a strong correlation between observed TCR beta diversity and the percentage of naive T cells measured by flow cytometry. The CMV infection status of donors was not known, potentially confounding age-related changes in expanded clonotypes. Compared with the aged group, the long-lived group had more naive CD4+ T cells, fewer expanded clones and increased TCR diversity, a pattern suggesting age selection. Total diversity estimates from one million sequenced T cells were considered lower bounds and underestimates. Bulk unsorted PBMC profiling prevented conclusive comparison of naive and antigen-experienced compartments.

The library was built by means of 5' RACE. These reads were obtained on an Illumina HiSeq 2500. The second PCR ran for roughly 7 to 11 cycles and used a J-beta primer mix along with a sample-barcoded 5' primer. A template-switch 5' adaptor carrying 12 random nucleotides introduced a unique molecular identifier onto each TCR beta cDNA molecule. At least 2.5 million CDR3-containing paired-end reads were obtained from each sample. First-strand cDNA synthesis was performed from all RNA using the Mint cDNA synthesis kit, with priming by a TRBC-specific oligonucleotide. After uracil-DNA glycosylase treatment, a first 18-cycle PCR used universal primers M1SS and BC2_uni_R on all cDNA. On the authors' methods: Each sample was normalized by randomly selecting 1 million high-quality reads, each carrying a distinct molecular identifier. Reads sharing molecular identifiers were discarded rather than binned into consensus sequences. MiTCR, set to a Q25 quality threshold and the strictest error-elimination algorithm, was used for CDR3 identification, clonotype clustering and error correction. A nonparametric unseen species model with Euler transformation was used to estimate a lower bound on total TCR beta diversity. TCRdb reprocessing: public reads trimmed at Q25 with fastp, clones called with MiXCR, in-frame beta chains kept. Rows with one shared CDR3 protein collapse into an entry with the most common genes and DNA. The V and J calls, along with clone size, are taken from TCRdb and not from the paper's own processing. Present in this sample are under 2,000,000 distinct CDR3 sequences, 49% of which were seen just once. Roughly 2% of the sample is taken by the ten largest.

From its cysteine to its phenylalanine, the CDR3 spans 19 amino acids. CDR3 DNA only is kept here, 57 bases in frame from base 1. From V the trimming removes 4 bases and from J it removes 0 bases, while the gene matches leave 10 bases of the junction unaccounted for. Reading the germline V gene gives CDR1 MNHNS and CDR2 SASEGT. Recombination connected TRBV6-1 to TRBJ2-7, and 15 junctional nucleotides match TRBD2. Sequenced sample: blood. This sequence was found in a woman in her forties in good health. The nucleotide sequence reads as follows: TGTGCCAGCAGTGCCTCCGGGACTAGCGGGGGGCTTAGCTCCTACGAGCAGTACTTC. This yields the protein CASSASGTSGGLSSYEQYF.